These 20 T cell receptor beta chains were sequenced from one sample in a study of shared clonotypes between healthy human individuals. Assay: immunoSEQ multiplex PCR; the TCRdb copy retains only in-frame clones and omits some. The sample comprises fewer than 1.6 million clones, 98% of which are singletons, and around 0.33% rests with the top ten. Sequenced: naive CD4+ T cells sorted from blood. Indicated subset: CD45RA+ positively selected. The source of these receptors is a man aged 30 to 45 in good health.

The DNA of the CDR3 is TGTGCCACCCTTAGCGGGAGGGCCTCCTACGAGCAGTACTTC. It translates to CATLSGRASYEQYF. The chain is built from TRBV10-3 and TRBJ2-7; 11 bases align to TRBD2. The germline V gene has CDR1 ENHRY and CDR2 SYGVKD. The CDR3 sequence is 14 residues long. V lost 10 bases to trimming and J lost 0 bases; unmatched junction nucleotides: 5.

A single count supports this clone. Here the CDR3 DNA reads TGTGCCAGCAGCAGCCTAGCGGGAGGGCCCTCGACAGATACGCAGTATTTT. Amino acid sequence: CASSSLAGGPSTDTQYF. The V gene is TRBV5-4, the J gene TRBJ2-3; the match to TRBD2 covers 12 bases. Germline values: CDR1 SGHNT, CDR2 YYREEE (reference sequence). The trim removed 4 bases at V and 3 bases at J, leaving 9 bases unmatched. This CDR3 is 17 amino acids long.

The chain links TRBV28 to TRBJ2-2, with TRBD1 as a possible D gene (7 bases). V was shortened by 7 bases and J by 4 bases, with 10 bases between the two germline ends. The CDR3 is 13 residues long. Germline loops: CDR1 MDHEN, CDR2 SYDVKM. CDR3 sequence: CASNQGGTGELFF. Written as DNA, the CDR3 is TGTGCCAGCAATCAGGGGGGCACCGGGGAGCTGTTTTTT.

The chain joins TRBV15 to TRBJ2-2; 8 positions agree with TRBD2. The V and J ends lost 5 bases and 4 bases, in that order; junction bases with no gene match: 9. The CDR3 contains 16 residues. Germline CDR1 is LNHNV and CDR2 is YYDKDF (reference sequence). CDR3 bases: TGTGCCACCAGCTGGGGAAGCGGGAGAACCACCGGGGAGCTGTTTTTT. Its protein is CATSWGSGRTTGELFF.

DNA for the CDR3: TGCGCCAGCAGCCTAAGGGACAGCACAGATACGCAGTATTTT. Amino acid sequence: CASSLRDSTDTQYF. This sequence joins TRBV5-1 and TRBJ2-3, with D perhaps being TRBD1 or TRBD2 (5 bases each). V lost 4 bases and J lost 0, with 9 bases in between. Germline CDR1 and CDR2: SGHRS and YFSETQ. CDR3 length equals 14 residues.

The CDR3 region is CASSPGLAGVVSKDTQYF. Here the CDR3 DNA reads TGCGCCAGCAGTCCTGGACTAGCGGGAGTCGTTTCGAAAGATACGCAGTATTTT. The gene calls are TRBV5-1 and TRBJ2-3; 13 bases match TRBD2. The length of the CDR3 is 18 residues. The V gene end was trimmed by 5 bases and the J gene end by 5 bases; junction bases not matched to a gene: 14. From germline, CDR1 is SGHRS and CDR2 YFSETQ.

The V and J genes are TRBV12-2 and TRBJ2-1; the table's D call of TRBD2 was not tested on the DNA. TRBV12-2 counts as a pseudogene. The CDR3 loop spans 17 amino acids. The CDR3 spells CASRLARRVSSYNEQFF. The CDR3 DNA is TGTGCAAGTCGCTTAGCGCGGCGGGTGAGCTCCTACAATGAGCAGTTCTTC.

The rearrangement uses TRBV7-9 and TRBJ2-7; 10 positions match TRBD2. The CDR3 loop spans 14 amino acids. V was clipped by 5 bases and J by 7 bases; unmatched bases: 8. Germline V gives CDR1 SEHNR, CDR2 FQNEAQ (reference sequence). CDR3 nucleotide sequence: TGTGCCAGCAGCGGAGCGGGAGGGCCGGGGGAGCAGTACTTC. Its protein is CASSGAGGPGEQYF.

This clone was observed once. The chain joins TRBV29-1 to TRBJ1-1; 8 bases are shared with TRBD1. V was pared by 3 bases and J by 0 bases, with 3 bases of the junction left unmatched. Per the germline V gene, CDR1 is SQVTM and CDR2 is ANQGSEA. This CDR3 spans 14 amino acids. In DNA, the CDR3 is TGCAGCGTTGACCGGGACAGGATGAACACTGAAGCTTTCTTT. Translating gives CSVDRDRMNTEAFF.

This chain links TRBV5-8 with TRBJ2-7; 9 bases fit TRBD2. The V gene's germline CDR1 is SGHTS and CDR2 YDEGEE. The trim removed 4 bases at V and 9 bases at J, leaving 8 bases unmatched. CDR3 length equals 13 residues. CDR3 DNA: TGTGCCAGCAGCCTGGCCGGGACTAGCATGCAGTACTTC. It encodes CASSLAGTSMQYF.

V is TRBV28 and J is TRBJ2-1; 7 nucleotides line up with TRBD2. V was pared by 6 bases and J by 8 bases, with 10 bases of the junction left unmatched. This CDR3 contains 14 residues. Germline V gene lookup returns CDR1 MDHEN and CDR2 SYDVKM. The CDR3 spells CASRRLAAGDEQFF. The CDR3, as DNA: TGTGCCAGCAGACGACTAGCCGCGGGGGATGAGCAGTTCTTC.

V is TRBV19 and J is TRBJ2-3, with 8 bases lining up with TRBD1. V lost 3 bases, J lost 0 bases, and 8 bases stayed unmatched. The V gene's germline CDR1 is LNHDA and CDR2 SQIVND (reference sequence). CDR3 size: 17 residues. CDR3: CASSMIPDRGSTDTQYF. For the CDR3, the DNA is TGTGCCAGTAGTATGATTCCCGACAGGGGTAGCACAGATACGCAGTATTTT.

This chain joins TRBV6-5 and TRBJ2-2, with 8 bases lining up with TRBD2. This CDR3 is built from 15 residues. The V gene end was trimmed by 5 bases and the J gene end by 4 bases; junction bases not matched to a gene: 6. In germline, CDR1 is MNHEY, CDR2 SVGAGI. The chain's CDR3 is CASSRAGGSTGELFF. The CDR3 region has the DNA TGTGCCAGCAGTAGGGCGGGAGGAAGCACCGGGGAGCTGTTTTTT.

The chain joins TRBV28 to TRBJ2-7; TRBD2 might be the D (6 bases). This CDR3 spans 15 amino acids. Looked up from germline, CDR1 is MDHEN and CDR2 is SYDVKM. V was shortened by 6 bases and J by 0 bases, with 15 bases between the two germline ends. CDR3 sequence (DNA): TGTGCCAGCAGGACCGCCGGGACTTCCTCCTACGAGCAGTACTTC. It codes for CASRTAGTSSYEQYF.

The V gene is TRBV13, the J gene TRBJ1-1, with D hard to call. This CDR3 spans 13 amino acids. Germline-derived CDR1 and CDR2 are PRHDT and FYEKMQ (reference sequence). Trimming stripped 4 bases from V and 2 bases from J, with 8 bases between. The CDR3 spells CASSSRSNTEAFF. DNA for the CDR3: TGTGCCAGCAGCTCGAGATCAAACACTGAAGCTTTCTTT.

A single count supports this clone. The CDR3 loop reads CATATLPSTDTQYF. As DNA, the CDR3 is TGTGCCACCGCGACACTTCCTAGCACAGATACGCAGTATTTT. The chain recombines TRBV10-3 with TRBJ2-3, with D hard to call. Looked up from germline, CDR1 is ENHRY and CDR2 is SYGVKD. The CDR3 loop spans 14 amino acids. V lost 10 bases and J 0 bases, leaving 14 bases between the germline ends.

This clone showed up just once. The chain is built from TRBV7-2 and TRBJ2-4, with 10 bases aligning to TRBD2. CDR3 length equals 18 residues. CDR1 and CDR2 from the germline V gene are SGHTA and FQGNSA. The junction had 17 bases not matched to a gene; V was cut back by 4 bases and J by 8 bases. The CDR3 loop is CASSYNPPWRLAGDIQYF. DNA of the CDR3: TGTGCCAGCAGCTACAACCCCCCTTGGAGACTAGCGGGCGACATTCAGTACTTC.

The chain is built from TRBV5-4 and TRBJ2-7; D gene ambiguous. V lost 1 base and J 4 bases, leaving 9 bases between the germline ends. The CDR3 runs 13 residues. The germline gives CDR1 SGHNT, CDR2 YYREEE (reference sequence). CDR3 amino acids: CASSLRQPYEQYF. The CDR3 nucleotides read TGTGCCAGCAGCTTGAGGCAGCCTTACGAGCAGTACTTC. The variable domain in full, completed from reference TRBV5-4 and TRBJ2-7, reads ETGVTQSPTHLIKTRGQQVTLRCSSQSGHNTVSWYQQALGQGPQFIFQYYREEENGRGNFPPRFSGLQFPNYSSELNVNALELDDSALYLCASSLRQPYEQYFGPGTRLTVT.

V gene TRBV4-1 combines with J gene TRBJ2-1; D unclear. The CDR3 runs to 12 residues. V was cut by 7 bases and J by 6 bases, with 10 bases left in between. The germline gives CDR1 MGHRA, CDR2 YSYEKL. CDR3 DNA: TGCGCCAGCACCGCACCTAGCAATGAGCAGTTCTTC. This sequence encodes CASTAPSNEQFF.

The rearrangement links TRBV6-4 to TRBJ1-1; TRBD1 is a possible D gene (6 bases). This CDR3 comprises 13 residues. V lost 3 bases and J lost 6, with 11 bases in between. The V gene's germline CDR1 is MRHNA and CDR2 SNTAGT. CDR3 region: CASSDWGASEAFF. For the CDR3, the DNA is TGTGCCAGCAGTGATTGGGGGGCCTCTGAAGCTTTCTTT.